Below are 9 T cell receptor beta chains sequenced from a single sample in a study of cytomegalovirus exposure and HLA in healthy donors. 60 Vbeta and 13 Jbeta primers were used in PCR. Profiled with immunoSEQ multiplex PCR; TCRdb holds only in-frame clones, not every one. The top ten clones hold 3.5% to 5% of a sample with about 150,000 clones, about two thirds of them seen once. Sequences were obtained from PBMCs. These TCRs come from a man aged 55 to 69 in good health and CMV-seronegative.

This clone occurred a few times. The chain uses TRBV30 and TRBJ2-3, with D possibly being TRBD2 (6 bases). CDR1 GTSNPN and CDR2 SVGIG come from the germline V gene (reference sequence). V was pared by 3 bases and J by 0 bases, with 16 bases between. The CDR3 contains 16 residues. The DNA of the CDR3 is TGTGCCTGGAGGCGGAGGGGTAGCGGTAGCACAGATACGCAGTATTTT. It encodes CAWRRRGSGSTDTQYF. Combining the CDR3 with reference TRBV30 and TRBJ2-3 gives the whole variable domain SQTIHQWPATLVQPVGSPLSLECTVEGTSNPNLYWYRQAAGRGLQLLFYSVGIGQISSEVPQNLSASRPQDRQFILSSKKLLLSDSGFYLCAWRRRGSGSTDTQYFGPGTRLTVL.

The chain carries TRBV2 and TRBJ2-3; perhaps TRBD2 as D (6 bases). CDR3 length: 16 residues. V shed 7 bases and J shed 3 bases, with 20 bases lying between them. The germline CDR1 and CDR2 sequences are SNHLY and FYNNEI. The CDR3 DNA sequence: TGTGCCAGCACCTTAAGACTAGAATGGGGTACAGATACGCAGTATTTT. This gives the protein CASTLRLEWGTDTQYF.

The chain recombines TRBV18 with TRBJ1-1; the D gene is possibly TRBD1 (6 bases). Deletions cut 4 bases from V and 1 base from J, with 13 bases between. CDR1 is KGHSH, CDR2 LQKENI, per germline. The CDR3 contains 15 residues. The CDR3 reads CASSQAAGANTEAFF. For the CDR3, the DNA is TGTGCCAGCTCACAAGCGGCAGGGGCGAACACTGAAGCTTTCTTT.

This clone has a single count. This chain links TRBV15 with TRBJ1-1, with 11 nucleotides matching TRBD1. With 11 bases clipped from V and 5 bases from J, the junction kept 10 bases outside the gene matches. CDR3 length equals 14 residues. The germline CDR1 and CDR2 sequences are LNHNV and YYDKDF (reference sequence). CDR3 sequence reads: CASQDRGRWTEAFF. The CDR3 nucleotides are TGTGCCTCACAGGACAGGGGGCGGTGGACTGAAGCTTTCTTT.

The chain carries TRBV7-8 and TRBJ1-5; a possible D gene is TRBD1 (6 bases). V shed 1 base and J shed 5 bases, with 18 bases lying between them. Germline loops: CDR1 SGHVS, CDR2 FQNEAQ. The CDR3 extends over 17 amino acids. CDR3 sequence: CASSLVLAGAKDQPQHF. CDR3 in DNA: TGTGCCAGCAGCTTAGTATTAGCAGGGGCGAAGGATCAGCCCCAGCATTTT.

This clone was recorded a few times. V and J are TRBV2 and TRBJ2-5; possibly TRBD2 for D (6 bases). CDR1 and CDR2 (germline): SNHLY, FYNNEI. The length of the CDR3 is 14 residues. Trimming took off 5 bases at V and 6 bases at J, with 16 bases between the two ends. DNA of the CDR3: TGTGCCAGCAGTTCTACGACTAGTAGGCAGACCCAGTACTTC. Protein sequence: CASSSTTSRQTQYF.

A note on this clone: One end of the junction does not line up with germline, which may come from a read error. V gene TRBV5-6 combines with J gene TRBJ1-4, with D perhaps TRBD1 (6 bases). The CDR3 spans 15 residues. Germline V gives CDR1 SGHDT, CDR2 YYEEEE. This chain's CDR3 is CVSSSGQSVREKLFF. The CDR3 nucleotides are TGTGTCAGCAGCTCTGGACAGTCCGTGAGGGAAAAACTGTTTTTT.

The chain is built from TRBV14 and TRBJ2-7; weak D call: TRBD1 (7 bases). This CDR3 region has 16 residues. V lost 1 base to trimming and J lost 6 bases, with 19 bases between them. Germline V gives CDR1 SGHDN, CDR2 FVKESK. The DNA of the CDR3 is TGTGCCAGCAGCCAAGGGAGGGGGCTTTTAATGGGCGAGCAGTACTTC. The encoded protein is CASSQGRGLLMGEQYF.

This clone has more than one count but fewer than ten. Here the CDR3 reads CASRQESSSEQYF. CDR3 bases: TGTGCCAGTAGACAGGAATCCTCTTCCGAGCAGTACTTC. The chain employs TRBV19 and TRBJ2-7; possible D gene TRBD1, 5 bases. Germline V gene data show CDR1 as LNHDA and CDR2 as SQIVND (reference sequence). This CDR3 is built from 13 residues. V dropped 6 bases and J dropped 6 bases, with 15 bases sitting between them.